Listed below are T cell receptor beta chains from one sample, sequenced in a study of cytomegalovirus exposure and HLA in healthy donors. Method: immunoSEQ multiplex PCR; TCRdb's copy keeps in-frame clones and lacks some. The specimen's table records approximately 80,000 clones. Specimen: PBMCs. The receptors stem from a woman aged 30 to 39 in good health and CMV-seronegative. Both conserved end residues are part of each CDR3. The D gene is left open where the match is weak.

>-|TRBV10-2|TRBJ1-1
TGCGCCAGCAGTGAAGGGGGTGGGGCGTATGAAGCTTTCTTT
CASSEGGGAYEAFF
>-|TRBV11-2|TRBJ1-1
TGTGCCAGCAGCTTCCACCGACGGGGGGACACTGAAGCTTTCTTT
CASSFHRRGDTEAFF
>TRBD1|TRBV30|TRBJ2-7
TGTGCCTGGAGTCTCCCTGGGACAGGAACCGCCTACGAGCAGTACTTC
CAWSLPGTGTAYEQYF
>-|TRBV19|TRBJ1-1
TGTGCCAGTAGTATCTGGGGCGGCACTGAAGCTTTCTTT
CASSIWGGTEAFF
>TRBD1|TRBV7-9|TRBJ2-1
TGTGCCAGCAGTAAGGACAGGGCCGGTGGCGTGCAGTTCTTC
CASSKDRAGGVQFF
>-|TRBV1|TRBJ1-1
TGCACCAGCAGCCAAGAAGGACAGGGTAAGGGAAACACTGAAGCTTTCTTT
CTSSQEGQGKGNTEAFF
>-|TRBV15|TRBJ2-1
TGTGCCACCGGGTGGGCAGGGATCTATGAGCAGTTCTTC
CATGWAGIYEQFF
>-|TRBV30|TRBJ1-1
TGTGCCTGGAGTGGTCAGGGTAGAAATGAAGCTTTCTTT
CAWSGQGRNEAFF
>-|TRBV2|TRBJ2-7
TGTGCCAGCAGCGCGGGGGCCGGGGCCTACGAGCAGTACTTC
CASSAGAGAYEQYF
>-|TRBV18|TRBJ1-3
TGTGCCAGCTCACCTATTCAACAGGGAATAAGCTCTGGAAACACCATATATTTT
CASSPIQQGISSGNTIYF
>-|TRBV7-9|TRBJ2-5
TGTGCCAGCAGCTTTTCCGAAGGAGCTATCCTACAAGAGACCCAGTACTTC
CASSFSEGAILQETQYF
>TRBD2|TRBV5-1|TRBJ2-2
TGCGCCAGCAGCCGACTAGCGGGACAGAACACCGGGGAGCTGTTTTTT
CASSRLAGQNTGELFF
>TRBD1|TRBV30|TRBJ2-7
TGTGCCTGGACAACAGGGGGCCCCTACGAGCAGTACTTC
CAWTTGGPYEQYF
>-|TRBV5-6|TRBJ1-2
TGTGCCAGCAGCCGCGGGGGCAGGGAGAACTATGGCTACACCTTC
CASSRGGRENYGYTF
>-|TRBV19|TRBJ1-2
TGTGCCAGTAACACGGGGGGACCTGATGGCTACACCTTC
CASNTGGPDGYTF
>-|TRBV6-5|TRBJ2-5
TGTGCCAGCAGTTACGGGGGAGGACGAGAGACCCAGTACTTC
CASSYGGGRETQYF
>-|TRBV4-1|TRBJ2-5
TGCGCCAGCAGTCCCTCGGGAGTCGAGACCCAGTACTTC
CASSPSGVETQYF
>-|TRBV4-2|TRBJ2-1
TGTGCCAGCAGTTGGGGAAAACTAGACAATGAGCAGTTCTTC
CASSWGKLDNEQFF
>-|TRBV18|TRBJ2-2
TGTGCCAGCTTCCCCGGGGCCGGGGAGCTGTTTTTT
CASFPGAGELFF
>-|TRBV5-1|TRBJ1-1
TGCGCCAGCAGCCTAGCTGGACAGTTTGAAGCTTTCTTT
CASSLAGQFEAFF
>TRBD1|TRBV18|TRBJ1-1
TGTGCCAGCTCACTACGGGACAGGGGGCGAACTGAAGCTTTCTTT
CASSLRDRGRTEAFF
>-|TRBV6-1|TRBJ1-1
TGTGCCAGCAGTGAAGCAGACAGTACTAAAGCTTTCTTT
CASSEADSTKAFF
>-|TRBV11-1|TRBJ2-2
TGTGCCAGCAGCTTGGGGCAGCACACCGGGGAGCTGTTTTTT
CASSLGQHTGELFF
>TRBD2|TRBV4-2|TRBJ2-1
TGTGCCAGCAGCCAAGCGGCTAGCGGGAGAAAGGATGAGCAGTTCTTC
CASSQAASGRKDEQFF
>TRBD1|TRBV7-9|TRBJ1-2
TGTGCCAGCAGCTTAGACGGGACAGGGATCAACTATGGCTACACCTTC
CASSLDGTGINYGYTF
>TRBD1|TRBV6-5|TRBJ1-1
TGTGCCAGCAGTTACGGACCGGGACAGGTAAACACTGAAGCTTTCTTT
CASSYGPGQVNTEAFF
>TRBD2|TRBV7-2|TRBJ2-4
TGTGCCAGCAGCCAAAACCCAGTGGGACTAGCGTCGGACATTCAGTACTTC
CASSQNPVGLASDIQYF
>-|TRBV5-4|TRBJ1-1
TGTGCCAGCAGCTTGGAGCCTTCAGGGAGGGACACTGAAGCTTTCTTT
CASSLEPSGRDTEAFF
>-|TRBV4-2|TRBJ1-1
TGTGCCAGCAGCCAAGATAGGGGCGATGAAGCTTTCTTT
CASSQDRGDEAFF